Listed below are T cell receptor beta chains from one sample, sequenced in a study of control samples from healthy donors and cancer patients. The data were produced by immunoSEQ multiplex PCR, yet TCRdb's version contains in-frame clones alone and is incomplete. This table holds 150,000 or so clones, 93% found once. What was sequenced was blood. The receptors derive from a man younger than 35 in good health. The CDR3 runs from the conserved cysteine through the conserved F or W. Fields, in order: D gene, clone size, V gene, J gene, CDR3 protein, CDR3 DNA. The D gene is left open where the match is weak. Clone size is not always given. Where it is, it says once, few, many or a class for expanded clones.

>NA|NA|TRBV5-1|TRBJ1-3
CASSLAGARNGNTIYF
TGCGCCAGCAGCTTGGCCGGAGCGAGGAATGGAAACACCATATATTTT
>NA|NA|TRBV5-1|TRBJ1-1
CATTYTGGNTEAFF
TGCGCCACCACCTATACGGGGGGGAACACTGAAGCTTTCTTT
>NA|NA|TRBV6-6|TRBJ1-2
CASSPLKRRRGVPLEEGYTF
TGTGCCAGCAGTCCTCTAAAACGGAGAAGGGGGGTTCCGCTTGAAGAGGGCTACACCTTC
>TRBD2|NA|TRBV4-3|TRBJ2-3
CASSSLAGEGTDTQYF
TGCGCCAGCAGCTCCCTAGCGGGAGAGGGTACAGATACGCAGTATTTT
>TRBD1|NA|TRBV28|TRBJ1-2
CASSSGQDHYGYTF
TGTGCCAGCAGTAGCGGACAGGACCACTATGGCTACACCTTC
>TRBD1|NA|TRBV5-5|TRBJ1-5
CASSLKGQGRYSNQPQHF
TGTGCCAGCAGCTTAAAAGGACAGGGGAGATATAGCAATCAGCCCCAGCATTTT
>NA|NA|TRBV4-1|TRBJ2-3
CASSHGDPRTQYF
TGCGCCAGCAGCCACGGAGACCCTCGTACGCAGTATTTT
>TRBD2|NA|TRBV11-2|TRBJ2-2
CASSLKAGGRTGELFF
TGTGCCAGCAGCTTAAAGGCGGGGGGGCGGACCGGGGAGCTGTTTTTT
>NA|NA|TRBV15|TRBJ1-3
CATSRDREVRTGNTIYF
TGTGCCACCAGCAGAGATCGTGAGGTCCGAACTGGAAACACCATATATTTT
>NA|once|TRBV9|TRBJ2-2
CASSYRDSPNTGELFF
TGTGCCAGCAGCTACCGGGACTCCCCTAACACCGGGGAGCTGTTTTTT
>NA|NA|TRBV12-3/TRBV12-4|TRBJ2-7
CASSPWGEGEQYF
TGTGCCAGCAGCCCCTGGGGTGAGGGCGAGCAGTACTTC
>NA|NA|TRBV28|TRBJ1-4
CASSPIGLPEKLFF
TGTGCCAGCAGTCCTATTGGGCTGCCTGAAAAACTGTTTTTT
>NA|NA|TRBV11-2|TRBJ2-2
CASSLAGSGELFF
TGTGCCAGCAGCTTAGCGGGATCCGGGGAGCTGTTTTTT
>TRBD2|NA|TRBV11-3|TRBJ2-1
CASSSSTGTSSYNEQFF
TGTGCCAGCAGCTCCTCCACCGGGACTAGTTCCTACAATGAGCAGTTCTTC
>NA|NA|TRBV6-1|TRBJ1-2
CASSEEGHRRGGYTF
TGTGCCAGCAGTGAAGAAGGACACCGGAGGGGTGGCTACACCTTC
>NA|NA|TRBV13|TRBJ1-2
CASSLAVLHYGYTF
TGTGCCAGCAGCTTAGCAGTCTTGCACTATGGCTACACCTTC
>NA|once|TRBV7-9|TRBJ2-1
CASSPTRAAEQFF
TGTGCCAGCAGCCCGACCAGGGCTGCTGAGCAGTTCTTC
>NA|NA|TRBV4-2|TRBJ2-3
CASGAVATDTQYF
TGTGCCAGCGGGGCGGTTGCCACAGATACGCAGTATTTT
>TRBD2|NA|TRBV5-1|TRBJ2-3
CASSYSGSGVSDTQYF
TGCGCCAGCAGCTACAGCGGGAGCGGGGTTTCAGATACGCAGTATTTT
>NA|NA|TRBV11-3|TRBJ2-3
CASSPSRGPTDTQYF
TGTGCCAGCAGCCCTAGCCGGGGGCCGACAGATACGCAGTATTTT
>NA|few|TRBV29-1|TRBJ1-1
CSVEDYRAEAFF
TGCAGCGTTGAAGATTATCGTGCTGAAGCTTTCTTT
>NA|NA|TRBV30|TRBJ1-5
CAWNVDGNQPQHF
TGTGCCTGGAACGTTGATGGCAATCAGCCCCAGCATTTT
>NA|NA|TRBV6-5|TRBJ1-2
CASSPVAPAYGYTF
TGTGCCAGCAGTCCCGTGGCCCCGGCCTATGGCTACACCTTC
>TRBD1|NA|TRBV5-1|TRBJ2-5
CASSRRTGSKETQYF
TGCGCCAGCAGTCGGAGGACAGGGAGTAAAGAGACCCAGTACTTC
>TRBD1|few|TRBV19|TRBJ2-7
CASSYETGGFDEQYF
TGTGCCAGTAGTTATGAGACAGGGGGCTTCGACGAGCAGTACTTC
>TRBD1|NA|TRBV5-6|TRBJ1-5
CASSFGTDDQPQHF
TGTGCCAGCAGCTTCGGGACAGATGATCAGCCCCAGCATTTT
>NA|NA|TRBV12-3/TRBV12-4|TRBJ2-4
CASSPSGTKKYF
TGTGCCAGCAGTCCCTCCGGGACAAAAAAGTACTTC
>NA|NA|TRBV2|TRBJ1-5
CASKDISLEGSNQPQHF
TGTGCCAGCAAGGACATCTCCCTTGAGGGAAGCAATCAGCCCCAGCATTTT
>NA|NA|TRBV28|TRBJ2-1
CAVRAESSYNEQFF
TGTGCCGTCAGGGCCGAAAGCTCCTACAATGAGCAGTTCTTC
>NA|NA|TRBV27|TRBJ1-1
CASSSHGGTIGDTEAFF
TGTGCCAGCAGTTCCCATGGAGGCACCATTGGGGACACTGAAGCTTTCTTT
>NA|NA|TRBV12-3/TRBV12-4|TRBJ1-2
CASTETETYGYTF
TGTGCCAGCACCGAAACTGAAACCTATGGCTACACCTTC
>NA|NA|TRBV12-3/TRBV12-4|TRBJ1-5
CASSFWGAQPQHF
TGTGCCAGCAGTTTCTGGGGGGCTCAGCCCCAGCATTTT
>NA|NA|TRBV27|TRBJ1-5
CASQTRGGSNQPQHF
TGTGCCAGCCAAACCAGGGGTGGGAGCAATCAGCCCCAGCATTTT
>NA|NA|TRBV20-1|TRBJ2-7
CSASSSEGPYYEQYF
TGCAGTGCTAGTAGCAGCGAGGGTCCCTACTACGAGCAGTACTTC
>NA|NA|TRBV5-1|TRBJ2-1
CASTGGNEQFF
TGCGCCAGCACCGGAGGGAATGAGCAGTTCTTC
>NA|NA|TRBV6-5|TRBJ1-5
CASSSIRGSHQPQHF
TGTGCCAGCAGTTCAATAAGGGGATCCCATCAGCCCCAGCATTTT
>TRBD2|NA|TRBV19|TRBJ2-7
CASSMAGAYEQYF
TGTGCCAGTAGTATGGCGGGGGCCTACGAGCAGTACTTC
>NA|NA|TRBV18|TRBJ2-2
CASSPDMNTGELFF
TGTGCCAGCTCACCCGACATGAACACCGGGGAGCTGTTTTTT
>TRBD1|NA|TRBV5-6|TRBJ2-5
CASSLMDGQGAETQYF
TGTGCCAGCAGCTTGATGGACGGACAGGGGGCTGAGACCCAGTACTTC
>NA|once|TRBV5-6|TRBJ1-4
CASSLVFATNEKLFF
TGTGCCAGCAGCTTGGTGTTTGCAACTAATGAAAAACTGTTTTTT
>TRBD2|NA|TRBV27|TRBJ2-7
CASSFVTSGGVVPSYEQYF
TGTGCCAGCAGTTTTGTGACTAGCGGGGGGGTTGTTCCCTCCTACGAGCAGTACTTC
>TRBD2|NA|TRBV6-2/TRBV6-3|TRBJ2-5
CASSYGWRTSGRPQETQYF
TGTGCCAGCAGTTACGGTTGGAGGACTAGCGGGAGACCGCAAGAGACCCAGTACTTC
>TRBD1|NA|TRBV29-1|TRBJ2-7
CSVGGGGSYEQYF
TGCAGCGTTGGAGGGGGCGGAAGCTACGAGCAGTACTTC
>NA|NA|TRBV11-3|TRBJ1-1
CASRDGPNTEAFF
TGTGCCAGCAGGGACGGGCCGAACACTGAAGCTTTCTTT
>NA|NA|TRBV28|TRBJ2-7
CASSLLPGLGNEQYF
TGTGCCAGCAGTTTACTCCCCGGGCTAGGGAACGAGCAGTACTTC
>NA|NA|TRBV11-2|TRBJ2-7
CASTQTEEQYF
TGTGCCAGCACCCAGACTGAGGAGCAGTACTTC